This TCR beta chain was obtained from a study of cytomegalovirus exposure and HLA in healthy donors. The overall study: Most donors, around 81% of some 400 genotyped, fell in the Caucasian-associated ancestry cluster.

Germline trimming cut 2 bases from V and 4 bases from J; bases unmatched to any gene: 2. The CDR3 is 15 amino acids. The V gene's germline CDR1 is SGHRS and CDR2 YFSETQ. Primers for the PCR totalled 60 Vbeta and 13 Jbeta. Data came from immunoSEQ multiplex PCR; TCRdb stores just in-frame clones and leaves some out. The data hold 95,000 to 120,000 clones, with around 77% observed a single time. The sequencing input was PBMCs. The receptor's source is a woman in her thirties in good health and CMV-seropositive. This chain links TRBV5-1 with TRBJ2-1; 11 bases fit TRBD2. In DNA form, the CDR3 reads TGCGCCAGCAGCTTTACTAGCGGGAGATACAATGAGCAGTTCTTC. Its protein is CASSFTSGRYNEQFF.